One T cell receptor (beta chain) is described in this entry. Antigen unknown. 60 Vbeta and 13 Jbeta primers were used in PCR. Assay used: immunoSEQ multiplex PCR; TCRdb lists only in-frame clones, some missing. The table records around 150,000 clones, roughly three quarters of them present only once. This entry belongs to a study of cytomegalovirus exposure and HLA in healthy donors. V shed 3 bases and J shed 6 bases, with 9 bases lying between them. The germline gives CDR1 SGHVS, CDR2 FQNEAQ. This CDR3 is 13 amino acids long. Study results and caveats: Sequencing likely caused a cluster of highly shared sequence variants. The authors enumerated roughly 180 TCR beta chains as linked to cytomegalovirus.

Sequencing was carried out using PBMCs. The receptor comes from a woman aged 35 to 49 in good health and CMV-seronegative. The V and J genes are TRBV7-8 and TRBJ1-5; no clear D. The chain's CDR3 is CASSFDGSQPQHF. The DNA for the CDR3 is TGTGCCAGCAGCTTTGACGGGAGTCAGCCCCAGCATTTT.